The clone carrying this TCR beta chain was found a few times. Its antigen is unknown. The data derive from a study of early T cells in non-severe SARS-CoV-2 infection. Across the study: Bulk RNA taken from unsorted whole blood was sequenced, leaving chains unpaired. Study-wide findings and caveats: Anti-spike CD8 responses were favored by VDJdb matching, which missed private and CD4 specificities.

The CDR3 is 14 amino acids. Germline V CDR1 and CDR2: MNHEY, SVGEGT. Trimming at V came to 5 bases and at J to 0 bases, leaving 3 bases not matched to a gene. Individual cDNA molecules were tagged with unique molecular identifiers, the study reported. TCRdb re-analysed the 5' RACE reads in MiXCR, keeping a single row per CDR3 protein. This sample has around 29,000 distinct CDR3 sequences, with around 5% found just once. Sequencing input: whole blood. The V call is TRBV6-2 or TRBV6-3, the J call TRBJ2-7, with 8 bases matching TRBD1. The receptor comes from an adult who was a healthcare worker with PCR-confirmed SARS-CoV-2 infection or an uninfected control (not recorded which). The CDR3 reads CASSEGTGSYEQYF. Here the CDR3 DNA reads TGTGCCAGCAGTGAAGGGACAGGCTCCTACGAGCAGTACTTC.